This passage covers 2 T cell receptor beta chains from one sample sequenced in a study of blood T cell repertoires in COVID-19. Sequenced by immunoSEQ multiplex PCR; TCRdb stores in-frame clones only, minus some. The sample carries fewer than 200,000 clones, roughly 90% recorded once. Sequences were obtained from peripheral blood. These TCRs come from a man between 18 and 29 years old with COVID-19, enrolled during active disease.

The chain couples TRBV3-1 (or the pseudogene TRBV3-2) to TRBJ2-2; tentatively, D is TRBD2 (5 bases). The CDR3 extends over 16 amino acids. Germline V gene sequence: CDR1 LGHDT, CDR2 YNNKEL (reference sequence). V was cut by 4 bases and J by 4 bases, with 16 bases left in between. The CDR3 reads CASSPNWPGSTGELFF. The CDR3 DNA reads TGTGCCAGCAGCCCCAATTGGCCGGGAAGCACCGGGGAGCTGTTTTTT.

This sequence joins TRBV13 and TRBJ1-3, with 11 bases fitting TRBD1. The CDR3 contains 15 residues. V was clipped by 5 bases and J by 1 base; unmatched bases: 1. Germline assignment: CDR1 PRHDT and CDR2 FYEKMQ (reference sequence). The CDR3 bases are TGTGCCAGCAGCCGGGACAGGGGGTCTGGAAACACCATATATTTT. Translated, it gives CASSRDRGSGNTIYF. The whole variable domain, filled in from reference TRBV13 and TRBJ1-3, reads AAGVIQSPRHLIKEKRETATLKCYPIPRHDTVYWYQQGPGQDPQFLISFYEKMQSDKGSIPDRFSAQQFSDYHSELNMSSLELGDSALYFCASSRDRGSGNTIYFGEGSWLTVV.